The 15 T cell receptor beta chains below were found in one sample sequenced in a study of graft-versus-host responses after intestinal transplantation. From the graft tissue, intraepithelial and lamina propria lymphocytes were released through processing. Profiling relied on immunoSEQ multiplex PCR, and the TCRdb table lists in-frame clones only, not all of them. The repertoire holds about 21,000 clones, approximately 70% seen once, with 8% in the top ten. The starting material was ileum tissue, obtained approximately 3 weeks after intestinal transplant. The receptor set was obtained from a human patient who received an intestinal transplant, so some T cells may come from the graft donor.

This sequence joins TRBV19 and TRBJ1-6; D gene ambiguous. The CDR3 loop spans 15 amino acids. Looked up from germline, CDR1 is LNHDA and CDR2 is SQIVND (reference sequence). V shed 9 bases and J shed 0 bases, with 12 bases lying between them. CDR3 nucleotide sequence: TGTGCCAGCAAAGATCCGGGCTCCTATAATTCACCCCTCCACTTT. Translation gives CASKDPGSYNSPLHF.

The genes are TRBV23-1 and TRBJ2-7, with D unresolved. TRBV23-1 belongs to the ORF category, with a function that is uncertain. V was trimmed by 0 bases and J by 3 bases, leaving 27 bases between them. This CDR3 comprises 20 residues. The CDR3 region is CASSQSRVRFSLPRNYEQYF. The CDR3 nucleotides are TGCGCCAGCAGTCAATCCCGGGTAAGGTTTTCTCTCCCGAGGAACTACGAGCAGTACTTC.

The chain is built from TRBV11-2 and TRBJ2-5; 9 positions agree with TRBD2. V shed 1 base and J 5 bases; nucleotides not matched to a gene: 5. Per germline, CDR1 SGHAT and CDR2 FQNNGV. The CDR3 runs 15 residues. The CDR3 DNA reads TGTGCCAGCAGCTTAGGTATTGGACTAGCGGAGACCCAGTACTTC. It specifies CASSLGIGLAETQYF. The full variable domain, with the rest looked up from reference TRBV11-2 and TRBJ2-5, is EAGVAQSPRYKIIEKRQSVAFWCNPISGHATLYWYQQILGQGPKLLIQFQNNGVVDDSQLPKDRFSAERLKGVDSTLKIQPAKLEDSAVYLCASSLGIGLAETQYFGPGTRLLVL.

This clone was counted once. The genes are TRBV4-1 and TRBJ2-7; 7 positions agree with TRBD2. The germline V gene encodes CDR1 MGHRA and CDR2 YSYEKL. Trimming removed 4 bases from V and 5 bases from J; junction bases left unmatched: 11. The CDR3 is 15 residues long. CDR3 nucleotides: TGCGCCAGCAGCCTCCGCGGGGGTAGGATCAACGAGCAGTACTTC. It specifies CASSLRGGRINEQYF.

The V gene is TRBV6-1, the J gene TRBJ1-5; 9 nucleotides match TRBD1. CDR1 and CDR2 from the germline V gene are MNHNS and SASEGT. This CDR3 region has 14 residues. V was pared by 8 bases and J by 6 bases, with 8 bases of the junction left unmatched. The CDR3 DNA reads as TGTGCCAGCGTTCGGACAGGGGCCCCTCAGCCCCAGCATTTT. Protein: CASVRTGAPQPQHF.

The chain uses TRBV19 and TRBJ2-5; 10 nucleotides line up with TRBD1. The CDR3 runs 15 residues. Germline CDR1 reads LNHDA; CDR2 reads SQIVND (reference sequence). Trimming took 7 bases from V and 5 from J; bases not matched to a gene: 10. The CDR3 region is CASTRTGGEWETQYF. Here the CDR3 DNA reads TGTGCCAGTACCAGGACAGGGGGAGAGTGGGAGACCCAGTACTTC.

The chain uses TRBV6-1 and TRBJ2-3; 8 bases align to TRBD2. This CDR3 comprises 16 residues. Germline lookup yields CDR1 MNHNS and CDR2 SASEGT. Trimming at V came to 4 bases and at J to 2 bases, leaving 8 bases not matched to a gene. This CDR3 is CASSGLAGSPTDTQYF. In DNA, the CDR3 is TGTGCCAGCAGTGGGTTAGCGGGGAGCCCCACAGATACGCAGTATTTT.

This clone was seen a handful of times. The rearrangement uses TRBV10-3 and TRBJ2-7; 8 bases are a match to TRBD2. V shed 6 bases and J 1 base; nucleotides not matched to a gene: 5. CDR3 length: 14 amino acids. Germline V CDR1 and CDR2: ENHRY, SYGVKD. This CDR3 reads CAIRPGGRSYEQYF. The CDR3 DNA is TGTGCCATCAGACCGGGAGGGAGATCCTACGAGCAGTACTTC.

The chain uses TRBV28 and TRBJ2-1, with D maybe TRBD1 (7 bases). CDR3 length equals 16 residues. The V gene's germline CDR1 is MDHEN and CDR2 SYDVKM. Trimming left V 3 bases short and J 2 bases short, with 14 bases between. CDR3 in amino acids: CASSFPTGEAYNEQFF. The DNA for the CDR3 is TGTGCCAGCAGTTTCCCCACAGGGGAGGCCTACAATGAGCAGTTCTTC.

The CDR3 is CASSPVAGGRADTQYF. CDR3 in DNA: TGTGCCAGCAGCCCCGTAGCGGGGGGGCGAGCAGATACGCAGTATTTT. The chain combines TRBV7-2 with TRBJ2-3, with TRBD2 matching 11 bases. V gave up 5 bases and J gave up 4 bases; unmatched junction bases: 8. Per the germline V gene, CDR1 is SGHTA and CDR2 is FQGNSA. CDR3 size: 16 residues. Combining the CDR3 with reference TRBV7-2 and TRBJ2-3 gives the whole variable domain GAGVSQSPSNKVTEKGKDVELRCDPISGHTALYWYRQSLGQGLEFLIYFQGNSAPDKSGLPSDRFSAERTGGSVSTLTIQRTQQEDSAVYLCASSPVAGGRADTQYFGPGTRLTVL.

The V call is TRBV27, the J call TRBJ2-7; D is unresolved. Germline V CDR1 and CDR2: MNHEY, SMNVEV (reference sequence). The germline V and J ends were trimmed by 3 bases and 0 bases, with 12 bases remaining between them. The CDR3 has 15 residues. The CDR3 sequence is CASSLAGSSSYEQYF. CDR3 bases: TGTGCCAGCAGTTTGGCAGGATCGAGCTCCTACGAGCAGTACTTC.

The chain uses TRBV7-9 and TRBJ1-4; D is uncertain. The CDR3 runs to 17 residues. Germline V gene lookup returns CDR1 SEHNR and CDR2 FQNEAQ (reference sequence). Trimming shortened V by 3 bases and J by 0 bases, and 14 bases separated the two germline ends. The CDR3 region has the DNA TGTGCCAGCAGCTTCTCATATCTAGGAGCAACTAATGAAAAACTGTTTTTT. Residues: CASSFSYLGATNEKLFF.

This chain links TRBV6-4 with TRBJ2-6; 9 nucleotides agree with TRBD1. This CDR3 comprises 16 residues. V shed 2 bases, J shed 2 bases, and the junction held 1 base outside the gene matches. CDR1 is MRHNA and CDR2 is SNTAGT in the germline V gene. CDR3 region: CASSDTGGAGANVLTF. CDR3 in DNA: TGTGCCAGCAGTGACACAGGGGGCGCTGGGGCCAACGTCCTGACTTTC.

The chain employs TRBV27 and TRBJ2-1, with 14 bases fitting TRBD2. CDR1 is MNHEY, CDR2 SMNVEV, per germline (reference sequence). The CDR3 has 19 amino acids. After removal of 5 bases from V and 7 bases from J, the junction contained 16 bases not matched to a gene. The CDR3 region is CASSAPEYVGLAGGNEQFF. CDR3 nucleotides: TGTGCCAGCAGTGCCCCAGAATATGTTGGACTAGCGGGAGGAAATGAGCAGTTCTTC.

This clone was picked up one time. The rearrangement links TRBV6-5 to TRBJ1-5; perhaps TRBD1 as D (6 bases). CDR3 length: 13 amino acids. V was cut by 5 bases and J by 7 bases, with 12 bases left in between. Germline-derived CDR1 and CDR2 are MNHEY and SVGAGI. The CDR3 loop reads CASSTGSQQPQHF. DNA for the CDR3: TGTGCCAGCAGTACAGGGTCACAGCAGCCCCAGCATTTT.